One and the same sample provided the 6 T cell receptor beta chains below, sequenced in a study of a mutant IDH1 vaccine in newly diagnosed glioma. Here immunoSEQ multiplex PCR was the method, and the copy in TCRdb shows in-frame clones only, minus some. The sample consists of about 29,000 clones, roughly 87% of them appearing once. Time point given: week 5, during vaccination. In the vaccine, a single dose held 300 ug of the mutant IDH1 20-mer peptide, along with topical imiquimod. The antigens of these receptors remain unknown. The source was peripheral blood mononuclear cells (PBMCs), collected from a glioma patient whose treatment included an IDH1 peptide vaccine. The receptors were sampled from a woman aged 35 to 49 with glioma. Some clones in this sample may be carry-over from other donors' samples.

V and J are TRBV4-2 and TRBJ2-1, with 8 bases that match TRBD2. V was clipped by 1 base and J by 7 bases; unmatched bases: 6. The CDR3 has 15 amino acids. Looked up from germline, CDR1 is LGHNA and CDR2 is YNFKEQ. The CDR3 is CASSQVNGGANEQFF. For the CDR3, the DNA is TGTGCCAGCAGCCAAGTTAACGGGGGGGCAAATGAGCAGTTCTTC.

This chain joins TRBV28 and TRBJ2-5, with 12 bases that match TRBD2. Germline loops: CDR1 MDHEN, CDR2 SYDVKM. The CDR3 covers 18 residues. The ends lost 4 bases at V and 2 bases at J; junction bases unmatched: 11. CDR3 region: CASSYGASGRAEQETQYF. The CDR3 DNA sequence: TGTGCCAGCAGTTATGGGGCTAGCGGGAGGGCGGAGCAAGAGACCCAGTACTTC.

As for this clone: A junction boundary mismatches the germline segment, possibly from a read error. The chain has TRBV7-7 and TRBJ2-2, with a weak D call TRBD1 (6 bases). This CDR3 has 15 residues. The germline gives CDR1 SSHAT, CDR2 FNYEAQ (reference sequence). The CDR3 reads CASSSVQGNTGELFF. The CDR3 DNA follows: TGTGCTAGCAGCTCTGTACAGGGAAACACCGGGGAGCTGTTTTTT.

This clone was seen just once. The chain joins TRBV10-3 to TRBJ2-5, with D uncertain. Per the germline V gene, CDR1 is ENHRY and CDR2 is SYGVKD. V was clipped by 8 bases and J by 0 bases, with 10 bases between them. The CDR3 spans 13 residues. CDR3 region: CAIQRWDQETQYF. The CDR3 bases are TGTGCCATCCAGCGTTGGGACCAAGAGACCCAGTACTTC.

For the CDR3, the DNA is TGTGCCAGCAGCGTCGGGACGGGGCTCGAGCAGTTCTTC. Translating gives CASSVGTGLEQFF. The rearrangement links TRBV9 to TRBJ2-1; tentatively, D is TRBD1 or TRBD2 (5 bases each). Trimming took off 2 bases at V and 10 bases at J, with 13 bases between the two ends. This CDR3 region has 13 residues. The germline V gene has CDR1 SGDLS and CDR2 YYNGEE. Full variable domain (missing parts from reference TRBV9 and TRBJ2-1): DSGVTQTPKHLITATGQRVTLRCSPRSGDLSVYWYQQSLDQGLQFLIQYYNGEERAKGNILERFSAQQFPDLHSELNLSSLELGDSALYFCASSVGTGLEQFFGPGTRLTVL.

The chain carries TRBV7-2 and TRBJ2-1, with 7 bases identical to TRBD2. Germline V gives CDR1 SGHTA, CDR2 FQGNSA. V shed 7 bases, J shed 7 bases, and the junction held 16 bases outside the gene matches. The CDR3 length is 16 residues. The CDR3: CASTHLKRLAANEQFF. The CDR3 region has the DNA TGTGCCAGCACCCACCTAAAGAGACTAGCCGCAAATGAGCAGTTCTTC.